This T cell receptor (beta chain) was sequenced for a study of T cell changes during pregnancy in multiple sclerosis. TCRdb keeps only in-frame clones here, not all; method: immunoSEQ multiplex PCR. Seen here are about 24,000 clones, roughly 89% observed once, and the top ten hold around 8%. Trimming took 1 base from V and 7 from J, leaving 21 bases between them. This CDR3 is built from 17 residues. Germline V lookup: CDR1 MGHRA, CDR2 YSYEKL. The rearrangement links TRBV4-1 to TRBJ2-3; D is uncertain. This TCR was sampled from a female donor in good health, enrolled as a control in a pregnancy study. The source was CD8+ T cells from peripheral blood mononuclear cells, collected in the first trimester of pregnancy. The CDR3 is CASSQVLTELSTNTQYF. DNA of the CDR3: TGCGCCAGCAGCCAAGTCTTAACGGAGCTATCAACTAATACGCAGTATTTT.